The rows below give T cell receptor beta chains drawn from one sample of a study of identical twins. TCRdb ran MiXCR on the 5' RACE reads and lists one entry per CDR3 protein. The table lists 200,000 to 250,000 distinct CDR3 sequences, roughly a tenth of them singletons. What was sequenced was memory T cells sorted from blood. These receptors were obtained from a man aged 45-60 years in good health. The CDR3 runs from the conserved cysteine through the conserved F or W.

V: TRBV5-1
CDR3: CASSRGGLDGSKEQYF

V: TRBV6-1
CDR3: CASLDRNYEQFF

V: TRBV14
CDR3: CASSPPGRGTEAFF

V: TRBV29-1
CDR3: CSVAQGAWGANVLTF

V: TRBV27
CDR3: CASSLSGGYEKLFF

V: TRBV27
CDR3: CASSHRRGDSPLHF

V: TRBV28
CDR3: CASSSWGWQGNTEAFF

V: TRBV27
CDR3: CASSFSRGVEGYTF

V: TRBV20-1
CDR3: CSARQFGPQGRETQYF

V: TRBV12-3/TRBV12-4
CDR3: CASSPTGAYNEQFF

V: TRBV7-2
CDR3: CASSLYPGTYGYTF

V: TRBV9
CDR3: CASSQSGSPQTRETQYF

V: TRBV2
CDR3: CASSDSGAVTEAFF

V: TRBV3-1
CDR3: CASSQDDLNSYNEQFF

V: TRBV5-1
CDR3: CASSLVVYINSNQPQHF

V: TRBV5-6
CDR3: CASRSQGPAGYTF

V: TRBV2
CDR3: CASSEALGKNIQYF